This T cell receptor beta chain was observed in a study of vaccination effects on CD4 cells after COVID-19. This clone appeared once. Its antigen is unknown. V lost 0 bases and J lost 5, with 10 bases in between. CDR1 and CDR2 (germline): SGHRS, YFSETQ. This CDR3 is 14 amino acids long. Findings and caveats of the study: Marked clonal contraction was seen in infection- and vaccine-induced clones late after vaccination.

TCRdb's table, derived via immunoSEQ multiplex PCR, lists solely in-frame clones and lacks some. The table shows tens of thousands of clones, with around two thirds occurring only once. Antigen-specific CD4+ T cells expanded by the ViraFEST assay with viral peptide pools were then sequenced. After around 10 days in culture, the CD4+ T cells were isolated. Participants received two doses of either the BNT162b2 or mRNA-1273 vaccine. Cultures used roughly 1.8 million PBMC per well, approximately 9.6 IU/ml IL-2 and about 10 ug/ml peptides. Sequenced material: CD4+ T cells from PBMCs cultured with HCoV-229E spike peptides, taken after COVID-19 vaccination. The clonotype originates from a human donor who received a COVID-19 vaccine. The rearrangement uses TRBV5-1 and TRBJ2-3, with D perhaps matching TRBD1 (6 bases). CDR3 protein: CASSLGQVGDTQYF. The CDR3 DNA reads TGCGCCAGCAGCTTGGGACAGGTGGGAGATACGCAGTATTTT.